This T cell receptor beta chain was captured by sequencing in a study of blood T cells in healthy people across ages. Isolation recovered at least 7 million PBMCs from every sample. Together with a sample-barcoded 5' primer, a J-beta primer mix was included in a second PCR lasting about 6 to 11 cycles. Using its own MiXCR run on the 5' RACE reads, TCRdb lists one record per CDR3 protein. The data contain about 680,000 distinct CDR3 sequences, roughly 49% of them seen just once; the ten biggest clones take up about a third. CDR3 length: 12 residues. CDR1 and CDR2 from the germline V gene are MNHEY and SVGAGI. Trimming removed 7 bases at V and 7 bases at J, with 11 bases between. Study-level results: Roughly linearly, TCR beta diversity per million T cells fell as age increased.

On this clonotype itself: Its antigen is as yet unknown.

The chain couples TRBV6-5 to TRBJ1-5; D might be TRBD1 (6 bases). This TCR was recovered from a woman aged 60-70 years in good health. Sequenced material: blood. The CDR3 protein is CASNSQGQPQHF. CDR3 coding DNA: TGTGCCAGCAATTCACAGGGACAGCCCCAGCATTTT.